Following are 5 T cell receptor beta chains from one sample sequenced in a study of blood T cell repertoires in COVID-19. Produced via immunoSEQ multiplex PCR; TCRdb's table is partial and in-frame only. This repertoire shows 120,000 or so clones, over 65% found once; its top ten account for about 3.7%. Material for sequencing was peripheral blood. These receptors were collected from a woman of 80 years or more with acute or convalescent COVID-19.

The chain joins TRBV27 to TRBJ1-5, with TRBD1 matching over 7 bases. CDR1 and CDR2 (germline): MNHEY, SMNVEV (reference sequence). The trim removed 3 bases at V and 2 bases at J, leaving 1 base unmatched. This CDR3 is 14 amino acids long. CDR3 protein: CASSFGQGNQPQHF. The DNA for the CDR3 is TGTGCCAGCAGTTTCGGACAGGGCAATCAGCCCCAGCATTTT.

V usage is TRBV2 and J usage is TRBJ2-3, with 8 bases aligning to TRBD2. Germline CDR1 reads SNHLY; CDR2 reads FYNNEI. V shed 5 bases, J shed 1 base, and the junction held 2 bases outside the gene matches. This CDR3 has 14 amino acids. CDR3 DNA sequence: TGTGCCAGCAGTACAGCGGGGGGCACAGATACGCAGTATTTT. This sequence encodes CASSTAGGTDTQYF.

The J gene is TRBJ1-5, the V gene TRBV28; the match to TRBD1 covers 11 bases. The CDR3 sequence is 15 residues long. Germline trimming cut 6 bases from V and 6 bases from J; bases unmatched to any gene: 7. From germline, CDR1 is MDHEN and CDR2 SYDVKM. In nucleotides, the CDR3 is TGTGCCAGCAGCCAAGGGACAGGGGGTTTTCAGCCCCAGCATTTT. It is translated as CASSQGTGGFQPQHF.

This clone was found a few times. J is TRBJ2-2 and V is TRBV7-3; TRBD1 aligns across 7 bases. Germline V lookup: CDR1 SGHTA, CDR2 FQGTGA. The CDR3 consists of 14 residues. J gave up 2 bases and V 5 bases, and 2 bases lay outside the gene matches. The CDR3 nucleotides read TGTGCCAGCAGCAGGGGGCCAAACACCGGGGAGCTGTTTTTT. It codes for CASSRGPNTGELFF. Variable domain in full (rest from reference TRBV7-3 and TRBJ2-2): GAGVSQTPSNKVTEKGKYVELRCDPISGHTALYWYRQSLGQGPEFLIYFQGTGAADDSGLPNDRFFAVRPEGSVSTLKIQRTERGDSAVYLCASSRGPNTGELFFGEGSRLTVL.

J is TRBJ1-2 and V is TRBV7-2, with TRBD1 as a possible D gene (5 bases). Germline V gives CDR1 SGHTA, CDR2 FQGNSA. The V end was cut by 1 base, the J end by 7 bases, with 13 bases between. This CDR3 is 14 amino acids long. The CDR3 DNA sequence: TGTGCCAGCAGCTTAGAAGGGCAGGGTGGTGGCTACACCTTC. Residues: CASSLEGQGGGYTF.